This T cell receptor beta chain was recorded in a study of CD8 T cells in Susac syndrome. RNA totalling roughly 0.45 to 1 ug underwent reverse transcription with random hexamers. It was immunoSEQ multiplex PCR that amplified TCR beta CDR3 across 54 Vbeta and 13 Jbeta. TCRdb ran MiXCR on the immunoSEQ multiplex PCR reads and lists one entry per CDR3 protein. Of about 190,000 distinct CDR3 sequences listed, roughly nine tenths are singletons. Trimming pared 3 bases from V and 7 bases from J, leaving 10 bases between. The CDR3 consists of 14 residues. The source is a human donor with Susac syndrome. Sample: CD4+ T cells from PBMCs. The chain is built from TRBV12-3 or TRBV12-4 and TRBJ1-6; maybe TRBD1 (5 bases). The CDR3 DNA follows: TGTGCCAGCAGTTTGGGGGGTCGGAATTCACCCCTCCACTTT. As protein: CASSLGGRNSPLHF.